The source of this TCR beta chain is a study of shared clonotypes between healthy human individuals (dated by TCRdb to 2018 to 2021). For the study in its entirety: A few men and two women, aged 18 to 49 years, made up the cohort. Per donor, three plates each were used for CD4 naive and CD4 memory, two for CD8 naive, and one for CD8 memory. Blood TCR repertoires of roughly 5 healthy adults were deeply sequenced to estimate repertoire size and the extent of clonotype sharing between individuals. To increase sequencing depth and limit assay-specific biases, different laboratories used diverse techniques to prepare libraries and sequence TCR repertoires. Between about 0.94 and 10 billion PBMCs per donor were obtained by leukapheresis. On the study overall, not on this receptor specifically: Larger estimated clonotype richness was generally found for naive subsets than for memory subsets. Compared with non-shared clonotypes, the clonotypes found in all four sorted-subset donors had higher generation probabilities. Incomplete sequencing was indicated by rarefaction of sorted-subset datasets, despite the large sequencing depth. The genetic and exposure-history diversity represented was limited by the small number of donors. Sharing across a few donors was observed for around 5% of naive CD4, under 4% of naive CD8, around 2.5% of memory CD4, and approximately 0.41% of memory CD8 clonotypes. Based on pairwise subsampling, the degree of clonotype sharing among donors was expected to be affected by sequencing depth. Sampling was restricted to blood, and TCR repertoires in tissue are likely to differ from TCR repertoires in blood.

Using the deep immunoSEQ assay, TCR CDR3 regions were amplified from genomic DNA by multiplex PCR. Extracted genomic DNA from each cell subset was spread evenly across all wells of several immunoSEQ 96-well plates, with each plate serving as a replicate. For sorted subsets, 150 to 200 ng genomic DNA, equal to about 30,000 T cell genomes, was loaded into each replicate PCR. Purified libraries were measured with a Qubit 3.0 fluorometer, size-checked on a Bioanalyzer 2100, and measured again with the KAPA Library Quantification kit. Every immunoSEQ 96-well plate was sequenced on a separate single-read 150-cycle Illumina NextSeq 550 flow cell. As for how the authors treated the data: Because the immunoSEQ output held only junctional sequences and lacked quality scores, the filtering could not match the filtering applied to full-length reads. To assign V/J genes and CDR3, sequences were annotated against IMGT germline references using PyIR, a Python wrapper for IgBLAST v1.9. Any read was removed if the V/J assignment was weak (E-value above 1e-6), the CDR3 was missing, or the read contained stop codons, out-of-frame junctions, or ambiguous translated residues. A V3J clonotype was defined by an identical inferred V gene, J gene, and CDR3 amino acid sequence. The percentage overlap between two repertoires was calculated by dividing the number of shared unique clonotypes by the size of the smaller repertoire. Repertoire richness was assessed with RTK rarefaction, the Chao1 estimator, and Recon v2.1 estimates of unobserved clonotypes. Generation probabilities were computed with OLGA for all TCRbeta clonotypes obtained by the gDNA method from a handful of donors. The table was pulled from immuneACCESS by TCRdb, which kept in-frame rearrangements only. Such tables lose some clones; where checked, under half of the loss comes from unresolved V genes, and the rest has no known cause. V and J calls and clone size follow that table, whereas D and trimming were derived from the DNA. Counted in this sample were about 2.2 million clones; 93% of them appeared once. Of the sample, 1.5% to 2% falls within the top ten clones.

CD8 naive samples were CD45RO-negative cells positively selected for CCR7, giving a CD45RA+CCR7+ population that excluded TemRA cells. Donors were healthy HIV-negative adults with no recently reported acute infections or vaccinations. Every donor was a Caucasian adult residing in Nashville, Tennessee, USA. Blood was obtained by leukapheresis, after which PBMCs were separated by Ficoll-Histopaque density gradient centrifugation and cryopreserved in liquid nitrogen vapor phase. Analytical flow cytometry was used to check the purity and quantity of each magnetically sorted T cell population. From each sorted fraction, genomic DNA was isolated and quantified by UV absorbance on a Nanodrop 2000c. Deletion took 2 bases off V and 4 bases off J, with a span of 10 bases between the germline ends. The CDR3 has 14 amino acids, counting the end cysteine and phenylalanine. The sequence is cut down to CDR3 DNA, 42 bases in frame from base 1. Taken from the germline V gene, the CDR1 and CDR2 loops are SGDLS and YYNGEE.

For this clone: This clone's antigen is unknown. No much larger clonotype is one base removed from it; base qualities were not supplied. Within the sample, other DNA sequences also encode this same CDR3.

This TCR derives from a man aged 18-30 years in good health. Some clones in this sample may be carry-over from other donors' samples. The chain employs TRBV9 and TRBJ2-1, with no confidently assigned D gene. Sample: naive CD8+ T cells from PBMCs. This specimen's cell subset or site label, interpreted: CD45RA+CCR7+. CDR3 loop: CASSVGTSYNEQFF. DNA sequence: TGTGCCAGCAGCGTTGGCACTTCGTACAATGAGCAGTTCTTC.